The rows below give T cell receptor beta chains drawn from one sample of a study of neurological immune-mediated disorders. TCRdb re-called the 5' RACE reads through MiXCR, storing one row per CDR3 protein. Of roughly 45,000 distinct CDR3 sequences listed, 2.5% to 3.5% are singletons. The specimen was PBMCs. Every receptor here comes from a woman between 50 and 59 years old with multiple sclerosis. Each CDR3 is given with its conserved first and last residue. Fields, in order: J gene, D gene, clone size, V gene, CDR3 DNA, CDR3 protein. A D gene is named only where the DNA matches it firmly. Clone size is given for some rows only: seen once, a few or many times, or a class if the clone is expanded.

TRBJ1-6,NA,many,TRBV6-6,TGTGCCAGCAGTGATCAGGGGCCCAATTCACCCCTCCACTTT,CASSDQGPNSPLHF
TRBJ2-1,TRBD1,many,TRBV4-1,TGCGCCAGCAGCCAAGGGAGGACAGGGCCAATGGTCAATGAGCAGTTCTTC,CASSQGRTGPMVNEQFF
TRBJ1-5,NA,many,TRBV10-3,TGTGCCATCGGTCCCGGGGATCAGCCCCAGCATTTT,CAIGPGDQPQHF
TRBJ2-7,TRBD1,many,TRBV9,TGTGCCAGCAGCGTATCCCTCGGCTCGGGACAGGGGCCCTACGAGCAGTACTTC,CASSVSLGSGQGPYEQYF
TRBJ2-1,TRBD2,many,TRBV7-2,TGTGCCAGCAGCAAACAAGCGGGAGCAGGGCATGAGCAGTTCTTC,CASSKQAGAGHEQFF
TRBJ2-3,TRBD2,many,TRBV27,TGTGCCAGCAGTCCCCCAGGGACTAGCAGCACAGATACGCAGTATTTT,CASSPPGTSSTDTQYF
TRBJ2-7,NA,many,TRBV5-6,TGTGCCAGCAGCTTGGAGGGGGGGACCTACGAGCAGTACTTC,CASSLEGGTYEQYF
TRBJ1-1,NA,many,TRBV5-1,TGCGCCAGCAGCGCCGCATACGGGACCCTGGAAGCTTTCTTT,CASSAAYGTLEAFF
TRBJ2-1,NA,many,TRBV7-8,TGTGCCAGCAGCTCCCCGGGGGAGACGAGGAATGAGCAGTTCTTC,CASSSPGETRNEQFF
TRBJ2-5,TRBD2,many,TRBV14,TGTGCCAGCAGTAGGACTAGCGAGACCCAGTACTTC,CASSRTSETQYF
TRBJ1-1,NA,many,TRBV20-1,TGCAGTGCTAGAAGAATGAACACTGAAGCTTTCTTT,CSARRMNTEAFF
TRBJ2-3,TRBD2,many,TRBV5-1,TGCGCCAGTTCGAACGGGGGGGTCGGAACAGATACGCAGTATTTT,CASSNGGVGTDTQYF
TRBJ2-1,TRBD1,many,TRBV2,TGTGCCAGCAGTGTTGGCCCCGGACAGGGCCCATACAATGAGCAGTTCTTC,CASSVGPGQGPYNEQFF
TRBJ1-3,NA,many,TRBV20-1,TGCAGTGCTAGAGATATGGGGCGCTCTGGAAACACCATATATTTT,CSARDMGRSGNTIYF
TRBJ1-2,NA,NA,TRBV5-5,TGTGCCAGCAGCCCGGGACACAGCTATGGCTACACCTTC,CASSPGHSYGYTF
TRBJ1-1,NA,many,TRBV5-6,TGTGCCAGCAGCTTGGATGATGAAGCTTTCTTT,CASSLDDEAFF
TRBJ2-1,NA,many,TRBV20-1,TGCAGTGCTAGAGATCGGAGACAGCAGTTCTTC,CSARDRRQQFF
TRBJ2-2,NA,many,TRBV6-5,TGTGCCAGCAGCCGCGGACGTGACACCGGGGAGCTGTTTTTT,CASSRGRDTGELFF
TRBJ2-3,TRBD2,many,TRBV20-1,TGCAGTGCTGGGAGGAGCGGGAGTCCAGATACGCAGTATTTT,CSAGRSGSPDTQYF
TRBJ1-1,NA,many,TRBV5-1,TGCGCCAGCAGCTTGGCCCCAGGCCCGGGGACTGAAGCTTTCTTT,CASSLAPGPGTEAFF
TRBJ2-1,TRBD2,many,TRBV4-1,TGCGCCAGCAACCTTGGCGGGAGGGACAATGAGCAGTTCTTC,CASNLGGRDNEQFF
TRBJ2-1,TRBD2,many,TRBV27,TGTGCCAGCAGTCCCTACCGACCGACTAGCGGGAGTATTGGAGAATCCTACAATGAGCAGTTCTTC,CASSPYRPTSGSIGESYNEQFF
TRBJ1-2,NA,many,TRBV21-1,TGTGCCAGCAGCAAGGGAGACCGAGCTAACTATGGCTACACCTTC,CASSKGDRANYGYTF
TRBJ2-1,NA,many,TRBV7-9,TGTGCCAGCAGCTTACCCTCTAGCAATGAGCAGTTCTTC,CASSLPSSNEQFF
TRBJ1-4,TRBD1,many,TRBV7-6,TGTGCCAGCAGCTTGGACAGGGCGGGGGAAAAACTGTTTTTT,CASSLDRAGEKLFF
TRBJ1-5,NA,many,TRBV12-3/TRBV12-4,TGTGCCAGCAGTTTAGAGGATCAGCCCCAGCATTTT,CASSLEDQPQHF
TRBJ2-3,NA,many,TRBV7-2,TGTGCCAGCAGCTTAAGGGGGTCGGTTTCAGATACGCAGTATTTT,CASSLRGSVSDTQYF
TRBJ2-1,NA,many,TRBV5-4,TGTGCCAGCAGCTTGGGTCGGGCAGGGTTCAATGAGCAGTTCTTC,CASSLGRAGFNEQFF
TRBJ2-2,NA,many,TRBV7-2,TGTGCCAGCAGTCCTGGGACCGGGGAGCTGTTTTTT,CASSPGTGELFF
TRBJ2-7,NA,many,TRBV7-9,TGTGCCAGCGGCGCTCGCTCCTACGAGCAGTACTTC,CASGARSYEQYF
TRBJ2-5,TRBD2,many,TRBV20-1,TGCAGTGCCGAAGACTTCGGGACTAGCATTCGGGAGACCCAGTACTTC,CSAEDFGTSIRETQYF
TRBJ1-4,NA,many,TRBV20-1,TGCAGTACCACTCCGCCGGACAGACATAATGAAAAACTGTTTTTT,CSTTPPDRHNEKLFF
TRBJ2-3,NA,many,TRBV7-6,TGTGCCAGCAGCTCCAGTGGGCCCGGCACAGATACGCAGTATTTT,CASSSSGPGTDTQYF
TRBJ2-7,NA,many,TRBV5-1,TGCGCCAGCAGCCTGGACTTCGGCCCGGGCGGCGAGCAGTACTTC,CASSLDFGPGGEQYF